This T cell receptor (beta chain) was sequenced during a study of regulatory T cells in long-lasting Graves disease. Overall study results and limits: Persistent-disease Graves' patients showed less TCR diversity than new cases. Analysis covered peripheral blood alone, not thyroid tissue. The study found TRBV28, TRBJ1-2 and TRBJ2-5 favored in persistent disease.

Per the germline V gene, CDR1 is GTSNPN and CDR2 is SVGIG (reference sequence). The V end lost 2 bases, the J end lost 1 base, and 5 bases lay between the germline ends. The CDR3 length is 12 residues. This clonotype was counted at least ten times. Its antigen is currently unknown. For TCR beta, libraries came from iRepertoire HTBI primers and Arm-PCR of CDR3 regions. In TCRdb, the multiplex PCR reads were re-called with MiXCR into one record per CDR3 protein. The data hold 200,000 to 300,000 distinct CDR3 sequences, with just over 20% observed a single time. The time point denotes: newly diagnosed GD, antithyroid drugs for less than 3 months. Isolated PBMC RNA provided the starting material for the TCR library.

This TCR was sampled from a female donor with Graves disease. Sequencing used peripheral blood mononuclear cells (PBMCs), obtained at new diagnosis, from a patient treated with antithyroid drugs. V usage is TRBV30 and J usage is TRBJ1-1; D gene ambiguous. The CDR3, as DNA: TGTGCCTGGAGTCCATGGAACACTGAAGCTTTCTTT. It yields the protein CAWSPWNTEAFF. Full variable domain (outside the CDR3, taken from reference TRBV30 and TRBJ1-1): SQTIHQWPATLVQPVGSPLSLECTVEGTSNPNLYWYRQAAGRGLQLLFYSVGIGQISSEVPQNLSASRPQDRQFILSSKKLLLSDSGFYLCAWSPWNTEAFFGQGTRLTVV.